This TCR beta chain was retrieved from a study of T-cell reconstitution after alpha-beta-depleted transplantation in children. Findings and caveats of the study: Alpha-beta T cells about two months after transplant reportedly derived from several hundred expanded graft clones. Most T-cell counts and diversity one year after the transplant came from T cells that were newly produced. Where some patients showed high TCRbeta diversity at day 60, it came from recipient T cells and thymic progenitors that had survived.

This CDR3 spans 15 amino acids. Germline CDR1 SGHVS, CDR2 FQNEAQ. Trimming took off 0 bases at V and 2 bases at J, with 11 bases between the two ends. Researchers prepared the TCRbeta library using unique molecular identifiers, the study reports. TCRdb processed the PCR reads anew with MiXCR; each CDR3 protein has one entry. Here the sample spans around 70,000 distinct CDR3 sequences, about a tenth being singletons. Only a few counts were recorded for this clonotype. Its target is not known. The rearrangement links TRBV7-8 to TRBJ2-7, with D possibly TRBD1 on 6 matching bases. The clonotype originates from a boy younger than 18 with acute myeloid leukemia, due to receive a stem cell transplant. The sequencing here drew on PBMCs, taken before TCRalphabeta/CD19-depleted stem cell transplant. CDR3 in DNA: TGTGCCAGCAGCTTAGCCGGGACATTCCCCTACGAGCAGTACTTC. Translated, it gives CASSLAGTFPYEQYF.